This entry features one T cell receptor beta chain sequence. Its antigen remains unidentified. Sequencing libraries made from TCR beta cDNA carried unique molecular identifiers. TCRdb used MiXCR to reprocess the PCR reads, holding one entry per CDR3 protein. The repertoire includes roughly 600,000 distinct CDR3 sequences, about 40% of them detected once, and around 1.7% sits in the top ten. The length of the CDR3 is 11 residues. CDR1 and CDR2 (germline): SQVTM, ANQGSEA. V lost 7 bases and J lost 8, with 12 bases in between. This entry comes from a study of post-analysis software for immune sequencing data. Study in general: Patients had relapsing-remitting, secondary progressive or progressive-relapsing multiple sclerosis; some lacked subtype. Study-level points and caveats: There was significantly lower normalized Chao1 diversity in multiple sclerosis patients than in controls. In patients, about 5 TRBV segments were more frequent than in controls, with TRBV5-6, TRBV5-1 and TRBV20-1 among them. Those samples that were prepared in the same batch co-clustered strongly by F measure.

V and J are TRBV29-1 and TRBJ2-1; D perhaps matches TRBD2 (5 bases). The source material was blood. This TCR was recovered from a girl aged 5 to 17 with multiple sclerosis. CDR3 DNA: TGCAGCGCCACGGGAAGGTATGAGCAGTTCTTC. Protein sequence: CSATGRYEQFF.